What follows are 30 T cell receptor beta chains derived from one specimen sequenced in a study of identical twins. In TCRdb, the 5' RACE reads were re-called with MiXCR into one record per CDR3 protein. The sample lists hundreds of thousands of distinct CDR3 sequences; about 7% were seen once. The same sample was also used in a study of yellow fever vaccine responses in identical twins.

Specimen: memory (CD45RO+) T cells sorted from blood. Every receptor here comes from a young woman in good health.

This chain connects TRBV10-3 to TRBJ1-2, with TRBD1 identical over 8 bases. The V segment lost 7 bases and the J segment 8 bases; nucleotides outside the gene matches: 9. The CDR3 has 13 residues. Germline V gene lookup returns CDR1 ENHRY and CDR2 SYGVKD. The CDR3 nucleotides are TGTGCCATCACCCAAGGACAGGGTGGCGGCTACACCTTC. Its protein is CAITQGQGGGYTF.

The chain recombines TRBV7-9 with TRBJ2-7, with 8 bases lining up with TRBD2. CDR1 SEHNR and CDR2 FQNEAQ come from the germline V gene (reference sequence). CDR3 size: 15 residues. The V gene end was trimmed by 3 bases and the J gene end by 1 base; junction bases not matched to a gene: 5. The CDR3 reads CASSLFAGGSYEQYV. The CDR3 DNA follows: TGTGCCAGCAGCTTGTTCGCGGGGGGATCCTACGAGCAGTACGTC.

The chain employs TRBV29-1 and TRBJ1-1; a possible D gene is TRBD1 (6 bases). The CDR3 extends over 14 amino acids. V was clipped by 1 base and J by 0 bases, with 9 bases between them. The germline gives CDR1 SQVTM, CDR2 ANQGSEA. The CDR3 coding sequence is TGCAGCGTTGAAGGGGGGGCCATGAACACTGAAGCTTTCTTT. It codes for CSVEGGAMNTEAFF. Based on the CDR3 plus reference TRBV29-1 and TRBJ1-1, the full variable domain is SAVISQKPSRDICQRGTSLTIQCQVDSQVTMMFWYRQQPGQSLTLIATANQGSEATYESGFVIDKFPISRPNLTFSTLTVSNMSPEDSSIYLCSVEGGAMNTEAFFGQGTRLTVV.

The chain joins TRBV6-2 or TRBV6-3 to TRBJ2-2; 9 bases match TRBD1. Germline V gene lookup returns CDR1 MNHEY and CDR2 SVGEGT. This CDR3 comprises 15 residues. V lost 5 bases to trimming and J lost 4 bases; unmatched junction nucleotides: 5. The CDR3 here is CASSNRGLGTGELFF. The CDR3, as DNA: TGTGCCAGCAGTAACAGGGGGCTGGGCACCGGGGAGCTGTTTTTT.

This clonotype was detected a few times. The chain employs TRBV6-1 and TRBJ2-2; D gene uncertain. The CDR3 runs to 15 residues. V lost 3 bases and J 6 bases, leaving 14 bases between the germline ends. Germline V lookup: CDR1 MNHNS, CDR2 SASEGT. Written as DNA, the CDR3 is TGTGCCAGCAGTGATTCCCCCTTAATCCCCGGGGAGCTGTTTTTT. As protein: CASSDSPLIPGELFF.

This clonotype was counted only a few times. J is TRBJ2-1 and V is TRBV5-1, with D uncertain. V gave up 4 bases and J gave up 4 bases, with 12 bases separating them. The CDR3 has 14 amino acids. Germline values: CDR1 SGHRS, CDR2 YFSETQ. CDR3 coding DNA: TGCGCCAGCAGCCCGGACCCTTTTTACAATGAGCAGTTCTTC. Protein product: CASSPDPFYNEQFF.

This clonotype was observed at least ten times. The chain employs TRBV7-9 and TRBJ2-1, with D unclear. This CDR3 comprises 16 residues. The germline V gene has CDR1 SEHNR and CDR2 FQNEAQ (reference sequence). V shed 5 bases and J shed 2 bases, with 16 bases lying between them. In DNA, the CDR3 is TGTGCCAGCAGCCCATTTTCCCTAGGGCCCTACAATGAGCAGTTCTTC. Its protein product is CASSPFSLGPYNEQFF.

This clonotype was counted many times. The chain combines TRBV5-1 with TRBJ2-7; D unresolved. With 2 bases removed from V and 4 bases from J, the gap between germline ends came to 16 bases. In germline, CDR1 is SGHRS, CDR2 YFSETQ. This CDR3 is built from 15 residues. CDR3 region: CASSFGFTTAYEQYF. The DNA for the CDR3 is TGCGCCAGCAGCTTCGGATTTACCACTGCTTACGAGCAGTACTTC.

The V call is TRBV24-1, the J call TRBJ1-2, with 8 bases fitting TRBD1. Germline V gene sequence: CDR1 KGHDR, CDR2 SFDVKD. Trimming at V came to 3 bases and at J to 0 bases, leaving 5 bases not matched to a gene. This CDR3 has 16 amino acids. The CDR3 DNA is TGTGCCACCAGTGATCCAACAGGGGGGCCTAACTATGGCTACACCTTC. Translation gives CATSDPTGGPNYGYTF.

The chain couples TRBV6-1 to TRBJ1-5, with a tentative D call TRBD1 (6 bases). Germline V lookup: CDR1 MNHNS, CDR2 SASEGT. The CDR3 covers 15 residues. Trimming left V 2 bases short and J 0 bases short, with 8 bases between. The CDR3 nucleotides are TGTGCCAGCAGTGAACTGACAGGTAGCAATCAGCCCCAGCATTTT. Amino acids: CASSELTGSNQPQHF.

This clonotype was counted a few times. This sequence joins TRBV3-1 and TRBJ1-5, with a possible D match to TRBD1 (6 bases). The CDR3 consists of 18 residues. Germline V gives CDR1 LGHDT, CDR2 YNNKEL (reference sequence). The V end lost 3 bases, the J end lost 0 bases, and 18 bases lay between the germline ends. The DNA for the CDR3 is TGTGCCAGCAGCCAGACAATGTTGACAGGACTTAGCAATCAGCCCCAGCATTTT. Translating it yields CASSQTMLTGLSNQPQHF. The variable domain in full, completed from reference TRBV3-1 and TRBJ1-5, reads DTAVSQTPKYLVTQMGNDKSIKCEQNLGHDTMYWYKQDSKKFLKIMFSYNNKELIINETVPNRFSPKSPDKAHLNLHINSLELGDSAVYFCASSQTMLTGLSNQPQHFGDGTRLSIL.

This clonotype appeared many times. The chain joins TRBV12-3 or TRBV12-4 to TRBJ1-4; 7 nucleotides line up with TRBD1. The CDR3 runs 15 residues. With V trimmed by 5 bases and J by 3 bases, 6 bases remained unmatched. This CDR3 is CASSPRTGANEKLFF. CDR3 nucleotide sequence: TGTGCCAGCAGTCCCCGGACAGGAGCTAATGAAAAACTGTTTTTT.

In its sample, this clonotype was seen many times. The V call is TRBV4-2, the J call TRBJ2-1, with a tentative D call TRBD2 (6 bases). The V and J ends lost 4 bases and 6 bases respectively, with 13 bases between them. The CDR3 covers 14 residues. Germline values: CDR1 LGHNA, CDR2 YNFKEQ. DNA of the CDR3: TGTGCCAGCAGCCTTCTTTCGGAGGGCAATGAGCAGTTCTTC. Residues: CASSLLSEGNEQFF.

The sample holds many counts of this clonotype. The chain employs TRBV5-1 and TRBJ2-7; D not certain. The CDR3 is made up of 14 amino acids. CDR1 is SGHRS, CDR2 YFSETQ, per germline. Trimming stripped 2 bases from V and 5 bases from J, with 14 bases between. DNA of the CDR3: TGCGCCAGCAGCTTCCGGCTCGATGGGGACGAGCAGTACTTC. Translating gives CASSFRLDGDEQYF.

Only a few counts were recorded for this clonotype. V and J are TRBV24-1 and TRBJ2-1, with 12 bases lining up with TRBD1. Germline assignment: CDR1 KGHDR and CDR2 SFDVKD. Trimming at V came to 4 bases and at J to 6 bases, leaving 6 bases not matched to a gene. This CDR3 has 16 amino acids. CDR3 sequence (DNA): TGTGCCACCAGTGACCCCGGGACAGGGGGCCGCAATGAGCAGTTCTTC. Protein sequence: CATSDPGTGGRNEQFF.

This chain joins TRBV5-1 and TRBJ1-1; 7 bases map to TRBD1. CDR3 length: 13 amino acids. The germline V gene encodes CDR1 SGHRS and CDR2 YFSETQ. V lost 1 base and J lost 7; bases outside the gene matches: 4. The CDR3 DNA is TGCGCCAGCAGCTTGAATCGACAGGGTGAAGCTTTCTTT. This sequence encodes CASSLNRQGEAFF. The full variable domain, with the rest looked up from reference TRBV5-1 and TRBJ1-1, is KAGVTQTPRYLIKTRGQQVTLSCSPISGHRSVSWYQQTPGQGLQFLFEYFSETQRNKGNFPGRFSGRQFSNSRSEMNVSTLELGDSALYLCASSLNRQGEAFFGQGTRLTVV.

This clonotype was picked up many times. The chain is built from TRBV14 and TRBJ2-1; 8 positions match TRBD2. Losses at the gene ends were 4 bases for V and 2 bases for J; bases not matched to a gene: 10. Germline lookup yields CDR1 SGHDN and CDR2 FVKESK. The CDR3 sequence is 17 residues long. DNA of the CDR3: TGTGCCAGCAGCCGAGTCAGCGGGAGACGGACCTACAATGAGCAGTTCTTC. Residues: CASSRVSGRRTYNEQFF.

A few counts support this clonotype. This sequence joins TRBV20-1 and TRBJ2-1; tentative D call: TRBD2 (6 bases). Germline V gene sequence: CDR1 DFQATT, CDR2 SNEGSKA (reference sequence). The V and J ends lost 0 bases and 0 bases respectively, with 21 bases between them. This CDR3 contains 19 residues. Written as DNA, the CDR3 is TGCAGTGCTAGAGAGGCGCGGGAATCTAGGTTCTTCTCCTACAATGAGCAGTTCTTC. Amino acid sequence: CSAREARESRFFSYNEQFF.

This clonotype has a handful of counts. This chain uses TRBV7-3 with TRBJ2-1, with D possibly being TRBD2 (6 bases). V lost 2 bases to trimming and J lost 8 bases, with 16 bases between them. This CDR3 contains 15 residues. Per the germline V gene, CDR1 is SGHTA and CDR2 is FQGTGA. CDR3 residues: CASSLWEAGTDEQFF. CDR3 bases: TGTGCCAGCAGCTTATGGGAGGCGGGTACAGATGAGCAGTTCTTC.

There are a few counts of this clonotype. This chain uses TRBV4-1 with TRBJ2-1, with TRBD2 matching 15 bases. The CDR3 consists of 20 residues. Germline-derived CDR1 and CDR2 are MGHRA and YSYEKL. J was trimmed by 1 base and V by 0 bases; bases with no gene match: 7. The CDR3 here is CASSQDGGTSGRSSYNEQFF. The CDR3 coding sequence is TGCGCCAGCAGCCAAGATGGCGGGACTAGCGGGAGGTCATCCTACAATGAGCAGTTCTTC.

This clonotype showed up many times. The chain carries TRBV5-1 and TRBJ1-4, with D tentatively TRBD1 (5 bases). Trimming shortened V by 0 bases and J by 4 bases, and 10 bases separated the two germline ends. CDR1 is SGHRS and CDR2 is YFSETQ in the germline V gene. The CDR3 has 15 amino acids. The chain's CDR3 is CASSLAGGNNEKLFF. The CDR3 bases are TGCGCCAGCAGCTTGGCCGGGGGGAATAATGAAAAACTGTTTTTT.

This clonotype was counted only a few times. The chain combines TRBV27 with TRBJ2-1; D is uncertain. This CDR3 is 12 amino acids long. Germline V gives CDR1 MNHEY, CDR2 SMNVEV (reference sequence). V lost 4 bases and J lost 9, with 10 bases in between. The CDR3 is CASSSYLGEQFF. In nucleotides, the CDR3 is TGTGCCAGCAGTTCCTACCTCGGTGAGCAGTTCTTC.

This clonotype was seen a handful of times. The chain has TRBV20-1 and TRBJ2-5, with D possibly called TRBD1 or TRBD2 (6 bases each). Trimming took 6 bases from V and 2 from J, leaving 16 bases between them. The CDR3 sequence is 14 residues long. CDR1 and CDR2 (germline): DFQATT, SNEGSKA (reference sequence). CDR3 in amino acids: CSAPIGGIQETQYF. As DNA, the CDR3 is TGCAGTGCCCCAATAGGGGGGATACAAGAGACCCAGTACTTC.

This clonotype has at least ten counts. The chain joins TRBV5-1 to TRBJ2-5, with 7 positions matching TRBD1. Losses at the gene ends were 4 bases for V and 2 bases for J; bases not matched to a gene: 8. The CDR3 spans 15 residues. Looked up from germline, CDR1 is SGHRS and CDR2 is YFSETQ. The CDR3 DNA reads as TGCGCCAGCAGCCAGACAGGGTCACCACAAGAGACCCAGTACTTC. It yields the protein CASSQTGSPQETQYF.

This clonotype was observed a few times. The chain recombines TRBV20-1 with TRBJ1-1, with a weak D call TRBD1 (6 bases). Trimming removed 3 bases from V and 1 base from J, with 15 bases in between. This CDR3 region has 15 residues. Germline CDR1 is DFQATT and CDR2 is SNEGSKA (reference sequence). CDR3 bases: TGCAGTGCTAGGGACAGACTAAAACAGAACACTGAAGCTTTCTTT. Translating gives CSARDRLKQNTEAFF.

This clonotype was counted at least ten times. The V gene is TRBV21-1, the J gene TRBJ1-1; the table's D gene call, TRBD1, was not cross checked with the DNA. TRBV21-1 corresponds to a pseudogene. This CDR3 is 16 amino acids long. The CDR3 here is CASSKALQGAKTEAFF. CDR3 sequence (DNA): TGTGCCAGCAGCAAAGCCCTACAGGGGGCGAAGACTGAAGCTTTCTTT.

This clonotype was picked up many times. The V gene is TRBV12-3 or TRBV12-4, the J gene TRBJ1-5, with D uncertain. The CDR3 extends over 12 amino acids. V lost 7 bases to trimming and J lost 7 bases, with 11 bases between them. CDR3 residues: CASTQVGQPQHF. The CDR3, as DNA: TGTGCCAGCACCCAAGTCGGGCAGCCCCAGCATTTT.

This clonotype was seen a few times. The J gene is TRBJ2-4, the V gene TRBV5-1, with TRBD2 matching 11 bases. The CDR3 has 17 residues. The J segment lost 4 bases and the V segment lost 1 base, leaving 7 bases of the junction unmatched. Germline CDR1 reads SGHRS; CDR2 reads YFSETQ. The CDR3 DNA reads TGCGCCAGCAGCTTGTCGACCTTAGCGGGAGGGAAAAACATTCAGTACTTC. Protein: CASSLSTLAGGKNIQYF. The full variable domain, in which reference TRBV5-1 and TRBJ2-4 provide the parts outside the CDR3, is KAGVTQTPRYLIKTRGQQVTLSCSPISGHRSVSWYQQTPGQGLQFLFEYFSETQRNKGNFPGRFSGRQFSNSRSEMNVSTLELGDSALYLCASSLSTLAGGKNIQYFGAGTRLSVL.

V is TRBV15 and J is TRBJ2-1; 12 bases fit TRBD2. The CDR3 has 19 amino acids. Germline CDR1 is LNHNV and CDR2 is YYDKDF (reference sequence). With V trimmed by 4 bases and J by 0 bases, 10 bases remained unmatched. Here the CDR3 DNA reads TGTGCCACCAGCAAAACTAGCGGGGGGACGATGAGCTCCTACAATGAGCAGTTCTTC. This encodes CATSKTSGGTMSSYNEQFF. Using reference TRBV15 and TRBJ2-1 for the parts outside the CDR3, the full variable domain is DAMVIQNPRYQVTQFGKPVTLSCSQTLNHNVMYWYQQKSSQAPKLLFHYYDKDFNNEADTPDNFQSRRPNTSFCFLDIRSPGLGDTAMYLCATSKTSGGTMSSYNEQFFGPGTRLTVL.

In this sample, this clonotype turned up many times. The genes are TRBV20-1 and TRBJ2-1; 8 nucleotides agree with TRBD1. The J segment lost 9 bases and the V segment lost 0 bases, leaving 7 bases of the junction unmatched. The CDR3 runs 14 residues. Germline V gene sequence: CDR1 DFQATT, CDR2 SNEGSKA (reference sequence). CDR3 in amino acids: CSARDQLRGLEQFF. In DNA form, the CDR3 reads TGCAGTGCTAGAGACCAACTCAGGGGGCTTGAGCAGTTCTTC.